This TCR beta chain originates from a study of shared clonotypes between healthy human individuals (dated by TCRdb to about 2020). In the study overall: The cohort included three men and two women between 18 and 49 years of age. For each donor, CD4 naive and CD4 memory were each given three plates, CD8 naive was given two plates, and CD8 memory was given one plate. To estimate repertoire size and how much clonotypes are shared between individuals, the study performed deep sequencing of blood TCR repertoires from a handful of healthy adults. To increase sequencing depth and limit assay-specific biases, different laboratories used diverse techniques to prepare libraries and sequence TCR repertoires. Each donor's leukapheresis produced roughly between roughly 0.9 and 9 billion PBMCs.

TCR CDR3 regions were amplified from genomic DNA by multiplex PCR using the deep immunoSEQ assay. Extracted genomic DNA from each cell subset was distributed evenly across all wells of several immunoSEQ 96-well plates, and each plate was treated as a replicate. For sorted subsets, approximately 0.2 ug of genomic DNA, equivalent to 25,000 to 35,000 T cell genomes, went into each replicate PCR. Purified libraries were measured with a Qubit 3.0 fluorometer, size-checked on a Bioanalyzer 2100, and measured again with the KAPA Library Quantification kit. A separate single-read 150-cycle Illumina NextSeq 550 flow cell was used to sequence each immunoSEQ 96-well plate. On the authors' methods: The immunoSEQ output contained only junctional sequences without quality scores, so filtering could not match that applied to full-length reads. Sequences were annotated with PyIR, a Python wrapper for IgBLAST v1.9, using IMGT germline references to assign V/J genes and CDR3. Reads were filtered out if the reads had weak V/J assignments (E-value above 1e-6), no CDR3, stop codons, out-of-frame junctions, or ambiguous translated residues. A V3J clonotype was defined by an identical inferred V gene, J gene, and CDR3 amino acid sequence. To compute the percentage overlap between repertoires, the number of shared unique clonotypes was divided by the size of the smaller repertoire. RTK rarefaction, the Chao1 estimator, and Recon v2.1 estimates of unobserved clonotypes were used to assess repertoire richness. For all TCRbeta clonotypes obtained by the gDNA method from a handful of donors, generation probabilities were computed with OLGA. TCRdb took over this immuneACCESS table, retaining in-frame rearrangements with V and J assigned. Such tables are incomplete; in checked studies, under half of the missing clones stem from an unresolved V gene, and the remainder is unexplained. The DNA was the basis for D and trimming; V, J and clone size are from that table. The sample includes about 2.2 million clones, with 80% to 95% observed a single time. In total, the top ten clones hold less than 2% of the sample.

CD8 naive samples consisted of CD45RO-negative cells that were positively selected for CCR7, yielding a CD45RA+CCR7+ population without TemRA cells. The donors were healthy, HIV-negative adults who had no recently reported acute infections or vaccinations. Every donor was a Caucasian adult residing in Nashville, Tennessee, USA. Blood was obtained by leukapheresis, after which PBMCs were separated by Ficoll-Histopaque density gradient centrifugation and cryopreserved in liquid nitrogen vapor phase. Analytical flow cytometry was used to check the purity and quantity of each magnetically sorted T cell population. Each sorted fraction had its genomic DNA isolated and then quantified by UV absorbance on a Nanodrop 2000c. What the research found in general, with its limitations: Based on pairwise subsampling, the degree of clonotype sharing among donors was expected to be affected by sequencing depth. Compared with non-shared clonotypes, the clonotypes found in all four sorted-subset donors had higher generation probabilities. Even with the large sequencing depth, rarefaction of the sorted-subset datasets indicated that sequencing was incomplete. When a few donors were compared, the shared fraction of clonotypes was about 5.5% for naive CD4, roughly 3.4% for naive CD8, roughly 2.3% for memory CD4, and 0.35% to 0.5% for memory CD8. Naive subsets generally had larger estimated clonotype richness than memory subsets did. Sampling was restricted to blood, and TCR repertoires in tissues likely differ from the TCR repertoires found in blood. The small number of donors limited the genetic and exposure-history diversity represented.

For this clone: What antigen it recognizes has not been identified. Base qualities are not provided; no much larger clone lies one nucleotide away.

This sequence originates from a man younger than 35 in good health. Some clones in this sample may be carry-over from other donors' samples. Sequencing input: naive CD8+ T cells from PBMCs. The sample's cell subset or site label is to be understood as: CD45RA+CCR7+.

The CDR3 region has the sequence CASSNFGNEQFF. Here is the DNA: TGTGCCAGTAGTAATTTTGGAAATGAGCAGTTCTTC. The rearrangement joined TRBV19 to TRBJ2-1; the D gene is unclear. The CDR3 runs 12 amino acids, cysteine and phenylalanine included. Only CDR3 DNA remains: 36 bases, in frame from the first base. For CDR1 and CDR2, the germline V gene (reference sequence) lists LNHDA and SQIVND. V and J lose 4 bases and 7 bases, and a span of 8 bases separates them.